This T cell receptor (beta chain) derives from a study of beta chain features in type 1 diabetes. CDR3 length: 13 amino acids. Germline values: CDR1 SQVTM, CDR2 ANQGSEA. Deletions cut 5 bases from V and 0 bases from J, with 8 bases between. Study-wide points: The study left unresolved whether HLA type influences TCRB rearrangement. Patients' naive, central memory and Treg TCRB repertoires seemed closer to one another than those of healthy donors. TCRB CDR3 length was moderately but significantly reduced in all four CD4+ subsets of Type 1 diabetes patients.

Expressed TCRB transcripts were sequenced because the entire RNA isolate underwent reverse transcription. The table came from immunoSEQ multiplex PCR; TCRdb's copy has only in-frame clones and leaves some out. The sample contains roughly 730,000 clones, around an eighth of which appear only once. This clone was seen a few times. Its antigen is as yet unknown. The chain carries TRBV29-1 and TRBJ1-3; no reliable D call. The TCR was taken from a man younger than 35 with type 1 diabetes. Sequencing was carried out using naive CD4+ T cells from blood. Here the CDR3 reads CSVRPNSGNTIYF. The CDR3 DNA follows: TGCAGCGTTCGTCCGAACTCTGGAAACACCATATATTTT.